The sequence of this T cell receptor beta chain was determined in a study of neurological immune-mediated disorders. This clonotype appeared a few times. A much larger clone is a single base away; this may be a read error. Time point specified: longitudinal time-point 1 (baseline). The making of cDNA relied on 5'RACE with 10-nucleotide random UMIs. One entry per CDR3 protein, called by TCRdb with MiXCR from the 5' RACE reads. The sample has tens of thousands of distinct CDR3 sequences, under 4% seen once. This clonotype originated in a woman in her sixties with multiple sclerosis. The sequenced sample consisted of PBMCs.

The CDR3 coding sequence is TGTGCCAGCAGCAAGCCGGGAAAGGGATCAGATACGCAGTATTTT. This translates into CASSKPGKGSDTQYF. The chain joins TRBV5-5 to TRBJ2-3; possibly TRBD2 for D (5 bases). Germline CDR1 is SGHKS and CDR2 is YYEKEE (reference sequence). The CDR3 has 15 amino acids. V was shortened by 4 bases and J by 4 bases, with 16 bases between the two germline ends. The variable domain in full, completed from reference TRBV5-5 and TRBJ2-3, reads DAGVTQSPTHLIKTRGQQVTLRCSPISGHKSVSWYQQVLGQGPQFIFQYYEKEERGRGNFPDRFSARQFPNYSSELNVNALLLGDSALYLCASSKPGKGSDTQYFGPGTRLTVL.